This TCR beta chain emerged from a study of human T cells and chemical hapten exposure. Study as a whole: Sensitization employed 2% DPC on approximately 2 cm by approximately 2 cm of upper inner arm skin.

Library construction involved attaching unique molecular identifiers to individual cDNA molecules, which allowed quantitative, reproducible TCR counting. TCRdb ran MiXCR on the reads and lists one entry per CDR3 protein. The sample has several hundred distinct CDR3 sequences; about 67% are singletons. The germline V gene has CDR1 LNHNV and CDR2 YYDKDF (reference sequence). V lost 1 base and J 2 bases, leaving 12 bases between the germline ends. The CDR3 totals 15 residues. Indicated treatment: therapeutic diphenylcyclopropenone sensitization with weekly scalp DPC. People who gave samples had alopecia, were 18 to 70 years old, and were suitable for DPC. It was unfractionated whole blood from which total RNA was extracted.

This TCR was recovered from an adult with alopecia areata. Some clones in this sample may be carry-over from other donors' samples. This table probably holds off-target reads from a library built for another chain. The chain carries TRBV15 and TRBJ2-7; D may match TRBD1 or TRBD2 (6 bases each). The source was whole blood, collected before DPC sensitization or 2, 6, or about 24 weeks after (not recorded which). The CDR3 region has the DNA TGTGCCACCAGCAGAGGTGGGGGGCCCACCTACGAGCAGTACTTC. Translating it yields CATSRGGGPTYEQYF.